What follows are 27 T cell receptor beta chains derived from one specimen sequenced in a study of blood T cell repertoires in COVID-19 (dated by TCRdb to between 2020 and 2021). Libraries were prepared through the immunoSEQ multiplex PCR assay. Entries here come from immuneACCESS through TCRdb and include only in-frame sequences with V and J called. Some clones fail to appear in such tables; in the studies checked, an unresolved V gene covers under half of the shortfall, and the cause of the remainder is unknown. This sample holds a few hundred thousand clones; about 90% were observed only once. About 8% of the sample is in the top ten clones. Material: peripheral blood. These receptors came from a woman aged 50 to 60 who had recovered from COVID-19.

This chain links TRBV30 with TRBJ2-1; 11 bases are shared with TRBD2. CDR1 is GTSNPN and CDR2 is SVGIG in the germline V gene (reference sequence). With V trimmed by 1 base and J by 1 base, 15 bases remained unmatched. This CDR3 has 20 residues. DNA of the CDR3: TGTGCCTGGAGTGCACTGCCAGGGACGAGACTAGCGGGGTCCTACAATGAGCAGTTCTTC. It yields the protein CAWSALPGTRLAGSYNEQFF.

This sequence joins TRBV18 and TRBJ1-1; TRBD1 aligns across 10 bases. Germline CDR1 reads KGHSH; CDR2 reads LQKENI. This CDR3 comprises 15 residues. The J segment lost 3 bases and the V segment lost 3 bases, leaving 4 bases of the junction unmatched. In nucleotides, the CDR3 is TGTGCCAGCTCACCCTGGGACAGGGGATACACTGAAGCTTTCTTT. This codes for CASSPWDRGYTEAFF.

The J gene is TRBJ2-5, the V gene TRBV2; TRBD1 agrees at 8 bases. CDR3 length: 15 amino acids. Germline V CDR1 and CDR2: SNHLY, FYNNEI. Germline trimming cut 2 bases from V and 5 bases from J; bases unmatched to any gene: 7. CDR3 nucleotides: TGTGCCAGCAGTGAACTTAGACAGGGGTCGGAGACCCAGTACTTC. This encodes CASSELRQGSETQYF.

V and J are TRBV30 and TRBJ1-1; D is possibly TRBD1 (5 bases). V lost 0 bases to trimming and J lost 5 bases, with 13 bases between them. Per the germline V gene, CDR1 is GTSNPN and CDR2 is SVGIG (reference sequence). The CDR3 is made up of 14 amino acids. The CDR3 DNA reads as TGTGCCTGGAGTGTTAGCGGGACCAGGACTGAAGCTTTCTTT. This translates into CAWSVSGTRTEAFF.

The CDR3 loop reads CASSSETGANTEAFF. Here the CDR3 DNA reads TGTGCCAGCAGTTCAGAGACAGGGGCGAACACTGAAGCTTTCTTT. This chain joins TRBV6-5 and TRBJ1-1; 8 bases are a match to TRBD1. The CDR3 runs 15 residues. CDR1 is MNHEY, CDR2 SVGAGI, per germline. J gave up 1 base and V 4 bases, and 5 bases lay outside the gene matches.

This chain uses TRBV6-5 with TRBJ1-2, with 8 nucleotides matching TRBD1. V was pared by 6 bases and J by 0 bases, with 6 bases of the junction left unmatched. The CDR3 spans 15 residues. From germline, CDR1 is MNHEY and CDR2 SVGAGI. The CDR3 is CASRETGVANYGYTF. The CDR3 region has the DNA TGTGCCAGCAGGGAGACAGGGGTCGCTAACTATGGCTACACCTTC.

This chain joins TRBV4-3 and TRBJ2-7; 14 bases fit TRBD2. V trimming: 4 bases; J trimming: 1 base; junction bases outside the gene matches: 3. This CDR3 comprises 16 residues. Germline loops: CDR1 LGHNA, CDR2 YSLEER. Written as DNA, the CDR3 is TGCGCCAGCAGCCGGGGACTAGCGGGAGTTTCCTACGAGCAGTACTTC. Translated: CASSRGLAGVSYEQYF.

The table lists this clone with a count of one. This sequence joins TRBV7-8 and TRBJ2-2; 8 positions agree with TRBD1. CDR3 length: 15 residues. Unmatched junction bases numbered 6, after V lost 3 bases and J lost 6 bases. Germline V CDR1 and CDR2: SGHVS, FQNEAQ. CDR3 sequence (DNA): TGTGCCAGCAGCTTCCGACAGGGGATGGCCGGGGAGCTGTTTTTT. This gives the protein CASSFRQGMAGELFF.

The chain couples TRBV6-6 to TRBJ1-4; D is undetermined. Germline V lookup: CDR1 MNHNY, CDR2 SVGAGI (reference sequence). CDR3 length: 16 residues. V was trimmed by 0 bases and J by 8 bases, leaving 16 bases between them. The CDR3 nucleotides read TGTGCCAGCAGTTACTCTTCCCCGGGAGAGACCGAAAAACTGTTTTTT. Its protein product is CASSYSSPGETEKLFF.

The chain couples TRBV5-6 to TRBJ2-1; a weak D match, TRBD2 (6 bases). The CDR3 is 17 residues long. V was trimmed by 4 bases and J by 8 bases, leaving 25 bases between them. Germline values: CDR1 SGHDT, CDR2 YYEEEE. CDR3 sequence (DNA): TGTGCCAGCAGCCCCATAGGAGGGGCCCCCCGGCGCTATGAGCAGTTCTTC. Its protein product is CASSPIGGAPRRYEQFF.

The chain is built from TRBV28 and TRBJ2-3; D is ambiguous. V was pared by 7 bases and J by 3 bases, with 11 bases between. Germline V CDR1 and CDR2: MDHEN, SYDVKM. This CDR3 region has 13 residues. In nucleotides, the CDR3 is TGTGCCAGCACAGCCCCAGCGACAGATACGCAGTATTTT. This codes for CASTAPATDTQYF.

V usage is TRBV28 and J usage is TRBJ1-5; no clear D gene. V lost 6 bases, J lost 0 bases, and 9 bases lay in between. The germline CDR1 and CDR2 sequences are MDHEN and SYDVKM. The CDR3 consists of 14 residues. CDR3 region: CASSRVYSNQPQHF. CDR3 nucleotide sequence: TGTGCCAGCAGCCGAGTGTATAGCAATCAGCCCCAGCATTTT.

This clone showed up just a few times. The rearrangement uses TRBV11-2 and TRBJ1-6, with TRBD1 matching 7 bases. CDR1 is SGHAT and CDR2 is FQNNGV in the germline V gene. V trimming: 7 bases; J trimming: 7 bases; junction bases outside the gene matches: 13. The CDR3 contains 16 residues. CDR3 bases: TGTGCCAGCACCCCGAGACAGGGAGCACTAAATTCACCCCTCCACTTT. Amino acid sequence: CASTPRQGALNSPLHF.

The CDR3 coding sequence is TGTGCCAGCTGTAAGGGGCCTTTGGTCCGCACTGAAGCTTTCTTT. Residues: CASCKGPLVRTEAFF. The chain joins TRBV28 to TRBJ1-1, with D possibly being TRBD1 (5 bases). This CDR3 has 15 residues. V was pared by 8 bases and J by 4 bases, with 20 bases between. The germline CDR1 and CDR2 sequences are MDHEN and SYDVKM.

The V gene is TRBV10-3, the J gene TRBJ2-3; D is perhaps TRBD2 (5 bases). CDR3 size: 15 residues. Per the germline V gene, CDR1 is ENHRY and CDR2 is SYGVKD. V was shortened by 1 base and J by 2 bases, with 10 bases between the two germline ends. CDR3 bases: TGTGCCATCAGTGAGTTAGGACTGCACACAGATACGCAGTATTTT. Encoded protein: CAISELGLHTDTQYF.

The chain has TRBV5-1 and TRBJ2-2; D ambiguous. The CDR3 has 14 residues. The V end lost 3 bases, the J end lost 5 bases, and 11 bases lay between the germline ends. Germline CDR1 SGHRS, CDR2 YFSETQ. In DNA form, the CDR3 reads TGCGCCAGCAGCTCTGACACTCAGACCGGGGAGCTGTTTTTT. Its translation is CASSSDTQTGELFF. The full variable domain, completed using reference TRBV5-1 and TRBJ2-2, is KAGVTQTPRYLIKTRGQQVTLSCSPISGHRSVSWYQQTPGQGLQFLFEYFSETQRNKGNFPGRFSGRQFSNSRSEMNVSTLELGDSALYLCASSSDTQTGELFFGEGSRLTVL.

The chain links TRBV5-1 to TRBJ1-5; D is unresolved. This CDR3 spans 13 amino acids. The V gene lost 5 bases and the J gene lost 4 bases, with 10 bases spanning the gap. Germline-derived CDR1 and CDR2 are SGHRS and YFSETQ. CDR3 nucleotides: TGCGCCAGCAGTTTGAGGGAGAATCAGCCCCAGCATTTT. It encodes CASSLRENQPQHF.

The rearrangement links TRBV19 to TRBJ2-3; TRBD1 aligns across 9 bases. The CDR3 runs to 15 residues. Germline trimming cut 3 bases from V and 4 bases from J; bases unmatched to any gene: 5. Germline CDR1 reads LNHDA; CDR2 reads SQIVND (reference sequence). CDR3 in DNA: TGTGCCAGTAGTATTCGGACAGGGGAGGCAGATACGCAGTATTTT. This translates into CASSIRTGEADTQYF.

This clone has more than one count but fewer than ten. The chain recombines TRBV15 with TRBJ2-5; no clear D gene. V was shortened by 1 base and J by 1 base, with 13 bases between the two germline ends. Germline V gives CDR1 LNHNV, CDR2 YYDKDF (reference sequence). This CDR3 region has 16 residues. The chain's CDR3 is CATSRAKARGQETQYF. The CDR3 DNA follows: TGTGCCACCAGCAGAGCCAAGGCGAGAGGCCAAGAGACCCAGTACTTC.

The V call is TRBV19, the J call TRBJ1-6; D is undetermined. CDR1 and CDR2 from the germline V gene are LNHDA and SQIVND (reference sequence). The CDR3 sequence is 15 residues long. The V and J ends lost 2 bases and 7 bases respectively, with 12 bases between them. The CDR3: CASSISRETNSPLHF. CDR3 nucleotide sequence: TGTGCCAGTAGTATAAGCCGGGAGACGAATTCACCCCTCCACTTT.

This sequence joins TRBV12-3 or TRBV12-4 and TRBJ2-1; 8 bases align to TRBD1. The CDR3 extends over 12 amino acids. The ends lost 4 bases at V and 7 bases at J; junction bases unmatched: 0. The CDR3 DNA sequence: TGTGCCAGCAGTTGGACAGGGAATGAGCAGTTCTTC. Translating gives CASSWTGNEQFF.

The rearrangement joins TRBV27 to TRBJ2-3, with a weak D call TRBD2 (6 bases). The germline V gene encodes CDR1 MNHEY and CDR2 SMNVEV (reference sequence). Trimming took off 3 bases at V and 6 bases at J, with 7 bases between the two ends. The CDR3 is made up of 12 amino acids. In nucleotides, the CDR3 is TGTGCCAGCAGTTTTCGGGGGGATACGCAGTATTTT. It specifies CASSFRGDTQYF.

This chain joins TRBV5-1 and TRBJ1-2, with TRBD1 matching over 8 bases. CDR3 length equals 15 residues. V lost 3 bases, J lost 7 bases, and 11 bases stayed unmatched. Germline CDR1 SGHRS, CDR2 YFSETQ. The CDR3 loop is CASSSKTGDPSGYTF. The DNA for the CDR3 is TGCGCCAGCAGCTCCAAGACAGGGGACCCCTCTGGCTACACCTTC.

The genes are TRBV7-2 and TRBJ2-4; TRBD1 is a possible D gene (6 bases). The V gene's germline CDR1 is SGHTA and CDR2 FQGNSA. The CDR3 is 14 residues long. Trimming shortened V by 1 base and J by 3 bases, and 7 bases separated the two germline ends. The CDR3 nucleotides read TGTGCCAGCAGCTTAGGAGGGGGCAAAAACATTCAGTACTTC. Its protein is CASSLGGGKNIQYF.

This clone has a handful of counts. V is TRBV7-9 and J is TRBJ2-5; no definite D call. The CDR3 sequence is 12 residues long. Per the germline V gene, CDR1 is SEHNR and CDR2 is FQNEAQ (reference sequence). Trimming cost V 3 bases and J 4 bases, with 6 bases left between them. CDR3 residues: CASSFTRETQYF. As DNA, the CDR3 is TGTGCCAGCAGCTTTACACGAGAGACCCAGTACTTC.

The DNA for the CDR3 is TGTGCCAGCAGCTTAGAGGTAGCGGGAGGTGGGCAGTATTTT. Its protein is CASSLEVAGGGQYF. J is TRBJ2-3 and V is TRBV7-2; 10 nucleotides line up with TRBD2. Trimming took 1 base from V and 11 from J; bases not matched to a gene: 6. The CDR3 has 14 residues. Germline loops: CDR1 SGHTA, CDR2 FQGNSA.

V is TRBV19 and J is TRBJ2-1; D remains ambiguous. This CDR3 comprises 15 residues. Trimming removed 5 bases from V and 4 bases from J, with 15 bases in between. The V gene's germline CDR1 is LNHDA and CDR2 SQIVND (reference sequence). CDR3 nucleotides: TGTGCCAGTAGTCACGTTGATCGGCGGTACAATGAGCAGTTCTTC. Protein: CASSHVDRRYNEQFF.